This entry lists 10 T cell receptor beta chains sequenced from one sample in a study of spatial heterogeneity in lung cancer. The time point: blood at routine non-recurrence follow-up after resection. MiXCR was run by TCRdb on the 5' RACE reads, yielding one entry per CDR3 protein. The sample carries 85,000 to 100,000 distinct CDR3 sequences, roughly a fifth recorded once. The material was PBMCs, obtained at follow-up. These receptors were collected from a male donor with early-stage non-small cell lung cancer.

This clonotype was seen many times. The chain uses TRBV12-3 or TRBV12-4 and TRBJ1-1; D possibly corresponds to TRBD1 (5 bases). This CDR3 is 16 amino acids long. Trimming left V 1 base short and J 0 bases short, with 12 bases between. CDR3 sequence reads: CASSLVSGRVNTEAFF. For the CDR3, the DNA is TGTGCCAGCAGTTTAGTATCGGGACGTGTGAACACTGAAGCTTTCTTT.

This clonotype was counted at least ten times. J is TRBJ1-3 and V is TRBV20-1; no clear D gene. Germline lookup yields CDR1 DFQATT and CDR2 SNEGSKA (reference sequence). The CDR3 totals 13 residues. Trimming took 5 bases from V and 0 from J, leaving 8 bases between them. In DNA, the CDR3 is TGCAGTGCTCCCGGAGGCTCTGGAAACACCATATATTTT. Translating it yields CSAPGGSGNTIYF.

V and J are TRBV19 and TRBJ2-1; D possibly corresponds to TRBD1 (7 bases). Per germline, CDR1 LNHDA and CDR2 SQIVND (reference sequence). CDR3 length: 15 amino acids. Trimming took 7 bases from V and 0 from J, leaving 13 bases between them. The CDR3 nucleotides read TGTGCCAGTATACCGGGGGACAGCTCCTACAATGAGCAGTTCTTC. This encodes CASIPGDSSYNEQFF.

Many counts were recorded for this clonotype. The rearrangement links TRBV5-1 to TRBJ2-4, with unresolved D. This CDR3 is 13 amino acids long. V lost 4 bases and J lost 4, with 9 bases in between. CDR1 is SGHRS and CDR2 is YFSETQ in the germline V gene. Here the CDR3 reads CASSPNGKNIQYF. The CDR3 DNA sequence: TGCGCCAGCAGCCCCAATGGGAAAAACATTCAGTACTTC.

A few counts support this clonotype. The rearrangement joins TRBV19 to TRBJ1-4; a weak D match, TRBD1 (5 bases). Trimming took 3 bases from V and 5 from J, leaving 19 bases between them. This CDR3 contains 17 residues. Germline-derived CDR1 and CDR2 are LNHDA and SQIVND (reference sequence). CDR3 DNA sequence: TGTGCCAGTAGTATTCCTCCAGGGCGACCTCAAAATGAAAAACTGTTTTTT. It codes for CASSIPPGRPQNEKLFF. Looking up the rest from reference TRBV19 and TRBJ1-4 gives the full variable domain: DGGITQSPKYLFRKEGQNVTLSCEQNLNHDAMYWYRQDPGQGLRLIYYSQIVNDFQKGDIAEGYSVSREKKESFPLTVTSAQKNPTAFYLCASSIPPGRPQNEKLFFGSGTQLSVL.

The rearrangement joins TRBV27 to TRBJ2-5; 11 positions agree with TRBD2. Per the germline V gene, CDR1 is MNHEY and CDR2 is SMNVEV (reference sequence). The CDR3 length is 15 residues. V lost 5 bases, J lost 5 bases, and 7 bases stayed unmatched. Here the CDR3 reads CASSPLSGGAETQYF. The CDR3 nucleotides read TGTGCCAGCAGTCCCCTTAGCGGGGGGGCCGAGACCCAGTACTTC.

The chain is built from TRBV7-9 and TRBJ1-1; a weak D match, TRBD1 (5 bases). The CDR3 covers 13 residues. Trimming took off 8 bases at V and 0 bases at J, with 10 bases between the two ends. CDR1 SEHNR and CDR2 FQNEAQ come from the germline V gene (reference sequence). The CDR3 DNA reads TGTGCCAGCGGGGACCTCATGAACACTGAAGCTTTCTTT. It codes for CASGDLMNTEAFF. Full variable domain (rest looked up from reference TRBV7-9 and TRBJ1-1): DTGVSQNPRHKITKRGQNVTFRCDPISEHNRLYWYRQTLGQGPEFLTYFQNEAQLEKSRLLSDRFSAERPKGSFSTLEIQRTEQGDSAMYLCASGDLMNTEAFFGQGTRLTVV.

The rearrangement links TRBV3-1 to TRBJ2-1, with 9 bases lining up with TRBD1. Germline values: CDR1 LGHDT, CDR2 YNNKEL (reference sequence). The CDR3 runs 15 residues. The junction had 7 bases not matched to a gene; V was cut back by 3 bases and J by 7 bases. The CDR3 coding sequence is TGTGCCAGCAGCCACCGGGACAGGGCGAGAAATGAGCAGTTCTTC. It yields the protein CASSHRDRARNEQFF.

This clonotype was detected ten times or more. The J gene is TRBJ1-2, the V gene TRBV29-1, with unresolved D. V lost 2 bases and J lost 5, with 9 bases in between. The CDR3 contains 12 residues. The germline gives CDR1 SQVTM, CDR2 ANQGSEA. DNA for the CDR3: TGCAGCGTTGAATCGCGGACGTATGGCTACACCTTC. Protein: CSVESRTYGYTF.

Here the CDR3 DNA reads TGTGCCAGCAGCCGACCGTACACCGGGGAGCTGTTTTTT. It is translated as CASSRPYTGELFF. This chain links TRBV11-3 with TRBJ2-2; D gene uncertain. The V gene's germline CDR1 is SGHNT and CDR2 YENEEA. The CDR3 extends over 13 amino acids. V lost 5 bases and J 3 bases, leaving 7 bases between the germline ends.